The 12 T cell receptor beta chains given below trace back to one sample, sequenced in a study of kidney transplant recipient with SARS-CoV-2 infection (dated by TCRdb to the early 2020s). Sequencing instrument: Illumina MiSeq. Through fastp at Q25 and MiXCR, TCRdb rebuilt clones from the public reads, retaining in-frame beta chains. Merged by CDR3 protein, the rows form single entries marked with the most common genes and DNA. The sample profile shows fewer than 250,000 distinct CDR3 sequences; more than 25% of them were found once. The ten largest clones add up to less than 8.5% of the sample. The time point label here, explained by the study, means: pre-pandemic baseline sample and day 111 after first positive SARS-CoV-2 test. Source: a blood sample, taken at baseline and on day 111 from a kidney transplant recipient. These receptors all come from a young adult male patient who had COVID-19 and was a kidney transplant recipient. After a transplant, the donor of the graft may account for some T cells.

A word on this clonotype: A much bigger clone sits one base away, suggesting this may be a read error. V and J are TRBV2 and TRBJ2-3; 15 bases are a match to TRBD2. CDR3 length: 18 amino acids. From germline, CDR1 is SNHLY and CDR2 FYNNEI. The V gene end was trimmed by 7 bases and the J gene end by 0 bases; junction bases not matched to a gene: 8. CDR3 residues: CASNDPGLAGGSTDTQYF. CDR3 in DNA: TGTGCCAGCAATGATCCGGGACTAGCGGGAGGAAGCACAGATACGCAGTATTTT.

Concerning this clonotype: With a much larger clone just one base away, this may be a read error. The chain couples TRBV5-1 to TRBJ1-1; D gene uncertain. This CDR3 is 14 amino acids long. The germline V gene encodes CDR1 SGHRS and CDR2 YFSETQ. The CDR3 DNA reads as TGCGCCAGCAGCTTGGCCAGTGGGAACACTGAAGCTTCCTTT. Amino acids: CASSLASGNTEASF.

This chain uses TRBV3-1 with TRBJ2-1; tentative D call: TRBD1 (6 bases). Germline CDR1 reads LGHDT; CDR2 reads YNNKEL (reference sequence). Trimming took off 2 bases at V and 0 bases at J, with 8 bases between the two ends. The CDR3 extends over 15 amino acids. The CDR3 DNA follows: TGTGCCAGCAGCCAAAGGGACACCTCCTACAATGAGCAGTTCTTC. It translates to CASSQRDTSYNEQFF.

Notes on this clonotype: A much larger clone sits a single nucleotide away, making a read error possible. The rearrangement links TRBV28 to TRBJ1-4; 7 positions agree with TRBD1. This CDR3 has 15 residues. CDR1 is MDHEN, CDR2 SYDVKM, per germline. CDR3 amino acids: CAGSGRTGVREKLFF. The CDR3 DNA follows: TGTGCCGGCAGTGGGCGAACAGGGGTTCGCGAAAAACTGTTTTTT.

This clonotype came up many times. The chain is built from TRBV27 and TRBJ1-3; possibly TRBD1 for D (6 bases). This CDR3 is built from 13 residues. Deletions cut 9 bases from V and 2 bases from J, with 11 bases between. Germline V gives CDR1 MNHEY, CDR2 SMNVEV (reference sequence). The CDR3 reads CASRTGTGNTIYF. Written as DNA, the CDR3 is TGTGCCAGTAGAACAGGGACTGGAAACACCATATATTTT.

As concerns this clonotype: This may come from a read error, since a much larger clone is one base off. V gene TRBV3-1 combines with J gene TRBJ2-5; D not certain. This CDR3 region has 17 residues. The V gene's germline CDR1 is LGHDT and CDR2 YNNKEL (reference sequence). For the CDR3, the DNA is TGTGCCAGCAGCGCGTGCATTCCCATTTCTTTCTCTGAGACCCGGTACTTC. This codes for CASSACIPISFSETRYF.

This clonotype has only a few counts. This chain uses TRBV19 with TRBJ2-1; 15 bases match TRBD2. Germline CDR1 LNHDA, CDR2 SQIVND (reference sequence). The CDR3 contains 15 residues. The CDR3 DNA reads as TGTGCGTCGGGACTAGCGGGAGGTGGTTACAATGAGCAGTTCTTC. This gives the protein CASGLAGGGYNEQFF.

This clonotype appeared many times. The rearrangement links TRBV20-1 to TRBJ1-5; the D gene is possibly TRBD1 (5 bases). Germline loops: CDR1 DFQATT, CDR2 SNEGSKA (reference sequence). Trimming took off 6 bases at V and 3 bases at J, with 15 bases between the two ends. The CDR3 totals 14 residues. This CDR3 is CSAKGGGNNQPQHF. CDR3 coding DNA: TGCAGTGCAAAGGGTGGGGGAAACAATCAGCCCCAGCATTTT.

The chain combines TRBV10-3 with TRBJ2-1; 10 bases line up with TRBD2. There are 16 residues in the CDR3. The V and J ends lost 5 bases and 4 bases, in that order; junction bases with no gene match: 8. Germline CDR1 reads ENHRY; CDR2 reads SYGVKD. The CDR3 DNA reads as TGTGCCATCAGTCACCCAGGACTAGCGGAATACAATGAGCAGTTCTTC. Encoded protein: CAISHPGLAEYNEQFF.

In this sample, this clonotype turned up many times. J is TRBJ2-1 and V is TRBV28, with no clear D. Trimming stripped 8 bases from V and 5 bases from J, with 7 bases between. From germline, CDR1 is MDHEN and CDR2 SYDVKM. The CDR3 consists of 11 residues. In nucleotides, the CDR3 is TGTGCCAGCGGCCGGGACAATGAGCAGTTCTTC. This translates into CASGRDNEQFF. The full variable domain, its missing parts supplied by reference TRBV28 and TRBJ2-1, is DVKVTQSSRYLVKRTGEKVFLECVQDMDHENMFWYRQDPGLGLRLIYFSYDVKMKEKGDIPEGYSVSREKKERFSLILESASTNQTSMYLCASGRDNEQFFGPGTRLTVL.

This clonotype was observed many times. V and J are TRBV7-9 and TRBJ1-2; the D is unclear. The CDR3 totals 17 residues. Germline V lookup: CDR1 SEHNR, CDR2 FQNEAQ (reference sequence). The V gene lost 5 bases and the J gene lost 4 bases, with 23 bases spanning the gap. The DNA for the CDR3 is TGTGCCAGCAGCCAGGTCTTATACCATGGAAAGACCTATGGCTACACCTTC. It yields the protein CASSQVLYHGKTYGYTF.

In this sample, this clonotype turned up many times. CDR3 sequence: CASSEWRKQETQYF. Here the CDR3 DNA reads TGTGCCAGCAGTGAATGGCGGAAGCAAGAGACCCAGTACTTC. The chain is built from TRBV25-1 and TRBJ2-5, with D uncertain. The CDR3 is 14 residues long. Germline assignment: CDR1 MGHDK and CDR2 SYGVNS. V was shortened by 1 base and J by 2 bases, with 8 bases between the two germline ends. The full variable domain, its missing parts supplied by reference TRBV25-1 and TRBJ2-5, is EADIYQTPRYLVIGTGKKITLECSQTMGHDKMYWYQQDPGMELHLIHYSYGVNSTEKGDLSSESTVSRIRTEHFPLTLESARPSHTSQYLCASSEWRKQETQYFGPGTRLLVL.